This T cell receptor (beta chain) appears in the sequencing data of a study of cytomegalovirus exposure and HLA in healthy donors. PCR used 60 Vbeta primers and 13 Jbeta primers. Sequencing was performed with immunoSEQ multiplex PCR; in TCRdb, only in-frame clones are kept and a portion is missing. The sample records 100,000 to 150,000 clones, roughly 80% being singletons. The sequencing input was PBMCs. The TCR sequence derives from a young man in good health and CMV-seropositive.

The CDR3 DNA sequence: TGTGCCAGCTCACAACAGGGGACGGTCTATGGCTACACCTTC. Amino acids: CASSQQGTVYGYTF. The genes are TRBV18 and TRBJ1-2; TRBD1 agrees at 7 bases. CDR1 and CDR2 (germline): KGHSH, LQKENI. Trimming cost V 4 bases and J 4 bases; bases outside gene matches: 6. The CDR3 consists of 14 residues.